The 28 T cell receptor beta chains listed next were all sequenced from one sample in a study of blood T cell repertoires in COVID-19. Libraries were prepared by immunoSEQ multiplex PCR; TCRdb keeps only in-frame clonotypes and omits some of them. The sample has around 470,000 clones, 75% to 90% seen once; the top ten hold roughly 0.9%. Sequenced: peripheral blood. Receptors were obtained from a man aged 18 to 35 with COVID-19, enrolled during active disease.

This chain connects TRBV19 to TRBJ2-7, with 10 bases identical to TRBD2. The germline gives CDR1 LNHDA, CDR2 SQIVND (reference sequence). The CDR3 contains 19 residues. V shed 3 bases, J shed 0 bases, and the junction held 14 bases outside the gene matches. The CDR3 DNA sequence: TGTGCCAGTAGTATGGGGCCGGGACTAGCGTCCCGAAGCTCCTACGAGCAGTACTTC. This sequence encodes CASSMGPGLASRSSYEQYF. Combining the CDR3 with reference TRBV19 and TRBJ2-7 gives the whole variable domain DGGITQSPKYLFRKEGQNVTLSCEQNLNHDAMYWYRQDPGQGLRLIYYSQIVNDFQKGDIAEGYSVSREKKESFPLTVTSAQKNPTAFYLCASSMGPGLASRSSYEQYFGPGTRLTVT.

The chain employs TRBV19 and TRBJ2-2, with TRBD2 matching 10 bases. Per germline, CDR1 LNHDA and CDR2 SQIVND (reference sequence). This CDR3 contains 19 residues. Trimming removed 3 bases from V and 2 bases from J; junction bases left unmatched: 12. The CDR3 loop reads CASSIPRSSGRINTGELFF. CDR3 coding DNA: TGTGCCAGTAGTATTCCACGTTCTAGCGGGAGAATAAACACCGGGGAGCTGTTTTTT.

The chain uses TRBV6-5 and TRBJ1-5; unclear D gene. Germline V gene lookup returns CDR1 MNHEY and CDR2 SVGAGI. Between the trimmed V and J ends, which lost 7 bases and 5 bases, there was a span of 18 bases. This CDR3 is 15 amino acids long. CDR3 amino acids: CASMSGGRPYQPQHF. CDR3 DNA: TGTGCCAGCATGAGCGGTGGGAGGCCCTATCAGCCCCAGCATTTT.

This clone was found once. The rearrangement links TRBV7-9 to TRBJ2-1; D possibly corresponds to TRBD1 (7 bases). The CDR3 runs 16 residues. Per germline, CDR1 SEHNR and CDR2 FQNEAQ (reference sequence). The germline V and J ends were trimmed by 5 bases and 12 bases, with 26 bases remaining between them. The CDR3 DNA reads TGTGCCAGCAGCCGATCCCGGGACAGACAACCCGGGGGGCAGTTCTTC. It encodes CASSRSRDRQPGGQFF.

The chain uses TRBV4-1 and TRBJ2-2, with 9 bases identical to TRBD2. With 8 bases clipped from V and 10 bases from J, the junction kept 17 bases outside the gene matches. CDR1 is MGHRA and CDR2 is YSYEKL in the germline V gene. The CDR3 consists of 16 residues. CDR3 sequence: CASARTSEHRGAELFF. CDR3 coding DNA: TGCGCCAGCGCTCGGACTAGCGAACACCGGGGAGCGGAGCTGTTTTTT.

The chain combines TRBV9 with TRBJ2-2; the D gene is possibly TRBD2 (6 bases). V lost 3 bases, J lost 4 bases, and 13 bases lay in between. The CDR3 totals 15 residues. Germline V gene sequence: CDR1 SGDLS, CDR2 YYNGEE. The CDR3 loop is CASSASGSLTGELFF. CDR3 DNA: TGTGCCAGCAGCGCGAGCGGGTCCCTCACCGGGGAGCTGTTTTTT.

The gene calls are TRBV5-1 and TRBJ2-5, with TRBD2 matching 9 bases. Germline CDR1 and CDR2: SGHRS and YFSETQ. J was trimmed by 5 bases and V by 2 bases; bases with no gene match: 7. This CDR3 is built from 15 residues. The CDR3 loop is CASSFSGLAGETQYF. CDR3 coding DNA: TGCGCCAGCAGCTTCTCGGGACTAGCAGGGGAGACCCAGTACTTC.

V usage is TRBV2 and J usage is TRBJ2-1, with TRBD2 as a possible D gene (6 bases). Germline V gives CDR1 SNHLY, CDR2 FYNNEI. Between the trimmed V and J ends, which lost 4 bases and 10 bases, there was a span of 11 bases. The CDR3 has 12 amino acids. This chain's CDR3 is CASSGLEGEQFF. In nucleotides, the CDR3 is TGTGCCAGCAGTGGTTTGGAGGGGGAGCAGTTCTTC.

The chain carries TRBV19 and TRBJ2-7; weak D call: TRBD2 (5 bases). CDR3 length equals 16 residues. Trimming pared 4 bases from V and 4 bases from J, leaving 20 bases between. CDR1 and CDR2 (germline): LNHDA, SQIVND (reference sequence). The CDR3 nucleotides are TGTGCCAGTAGTAGCTCACGAGGGTGGTTACCTTACGAGCAGTACTTC. It translates to CASSSSRGWLPYEQYF.

V and J are TRBV5-1 and TRBJ2-7; 7 positions agree with TRBD2. Germline V gene lookup returns CDR1 SGHRS and CDR2 YFSETQ. The V segment lost 1 base and the J segment 5 bases; nucleotides outside the gene matches: 12. The CDR3 sequence is 16 residues long. CDR3 protein: CASSLWEGRIIDEQYF. The CDR3 DNA reads TGCGCCAGCAGCTTGTGGGAGGGCCGAATCATCGACGAGCAGTACTTC. The whole variable domain, remainder taken from reference TRBV5-1 and TRBJ2-7, is KAGVTQTPRYLIKTRGQQVTLSCSPISGHRSVSWYQQTPGQGLQFLFEYFSETQRNKGNFPGRFSGRQFSNSRSEMNVSTLELGDSALYLCASSLWEGRIIDEQYFGPGTRLTVT.

V usage is TRBV29-1 and J usage is TRBJ1-4, with D hard to call. V was trimmed by 8 bases and J by 5 bases, leaving 12 bases between them. The germline V gene encodes CDR1 SQVTM and CDR2 ANQGSEA. The CDR3 is 12 residues long. The CDR3 DNA reads as TGCAGCACGACATCGGCGAATGAAAAACTGTTTTTT. Amino acid sequence: CSTTSANEKLFF.

The chain employs TRBV27 and TRBJ2-7; 9 nucleotides line up with TRBD2. This CDR3 has 15 residues. Germline CDR1 is MNHEY and CDR2 is SMNVEV (reference sequence). Trimming took 5 bases from V and 4 from J; bases not matched to a gene: 9. CDR3 DNA sequence: TGTGCCAGCAGTCTCGGCGGTCTAGCGGGATACGAGCAGTACTTC. Its protein product is CASSLGGLAGYEQYF.

This clone was found once. The chain recombines TRBV1 with TRBJ1-1; TRBD1 reflects the table's D call only, with no check against the DNA. TRBV1 is an annotated pseudogene. CDR3 size: 14 residues. The CDR3, as DNA: TGCACCAGCAGCCAAGTGCAGGGAAGGACTGAAGCTTTCTTT. This codes for CTSSQVQGRTEAFF.

The chain carries TRBV19 and TRBJ1-1; 8 bases are a match to TRBD1. CDR1 is LNHDA and CDR2 is SQIVND in the germline V gene (reference sequence). The CDR3 totals 13 residues. J was trimmed by 8 bases and V by 5 bases; bases with no gene match: 7. CDR3 amino acids: CASSPRQGPEAFF. The CDR3 DNA sequence: TGTGCCAGTAGTCCTCGACAGGGGCCGGAAGCTTTCTTT.

The chain uses TRBV7-8 and TRBJ1-6; no clear D gene. V was cut by 2 bases and J by 4 bases, with 6 bases left in between. The CDR3 consists of 14 residues. In germline, CDR1 is SGHVS, CDR2 FQNEAQ. The CDR3 region has the DNA TGTGCCAGCAGCTTAATTCCGTATAATTCACCCCTCCACTTT. Translating gives CASSLIPYNSPLHF.

Here the CDR3 reads CAVDAGTDTQYF. DNA of the CDR3: TGTGCCGTCGACGCGGGCACAGATACGCAGTATTTT. V usage is TRBV10-3 and J usage is TRBJ2-3; D is unclear. The V end lost 11 bases, the J end lost 1 base, and 10 bases lay between the germline ends. CDR3 size: 12 residues. CDR1 ENHRY and CDR2 SYGVKD come from the germline V gene.

This chain joins TRBV2 and TRBJ1-1; D is ambiguous. The CDR3 has 14 amino acids. Germline V lookup: CDR1 SNHLY, CDR2 FYNNEI. With 7 bases removed from V and 1 base from J, the gap between germline ends came to 13 bases. The CDR3 sequence is CASTMGGKNTEAFF. The CDR3 bases are TGTGCCAGCACTATGGGAGGTAAGAACACTGAAGCTTTCTTT.

The chain carries TRBV2 and TRBJ1-2; 11 bases fit TRBD1. Germline CDR1 reads SNHLY; CDR2 reads FYNNEI. The V gene end was trimmed by 6 bases and the J gene end by 2 bases; junction bases not matched to a gene: 5. The CDR3 has 15 amino acids. CDR3: CASSQGTGGNYGYTF. CDR3 nucleotides: TGTGCCAGCAGCCAAGGGACAGGGGGAAACTATGGCTACACCTTC.

This chain connects TRBV7-8 to TRBJ2-7, with D possibly being TRBD2 (6 bases). Trimming removed 1 base at V and 5 bases at J, with 21 bases between. The CDR3 sequence is 17 residues long. The germline V gene has CDR1 SGHVS and CDR2 FQNEAQ. CDR3 sequence reads: CASSLGARGGGSDEQYF. In nucleotides, the CDR3 is TGTGCCAGCAGCTTAGGAGCAAGGGGAGGCGGTTCGGACGAGCAGTACTTC.

The chain links TRBV9 to TRBJ2-7; TRBD1 agrees at 9 bases. Germline V lookup: CDR1 SGDLS, CDR2 YYNGEE. Trimming cost V 0 bases and J 6 bases; bases outside gene matches: 16. The CDR3 is 18 amino acids. CDR3 residues: CASSVAGTGTLGFGEQYF. The CDR3 region has the DNA TGTGCCAGCAGCGTAGCCGGGACAGGGACCCTCGGATTTGGCGAGCAGTACTTC.

J is TRBJ2-3 and V is TRBV11-2, with 7 bases that match TRBD2. V lost 8 bases and J lost 8; bases outside the gene matches: 10. Per the germline V gene, CDR1 is SGHAT and CDR2 is FQNNGV. The CDR3 sequence is 13 residues long. CDR3 amino acids: CASGPAGRGTQYF. CDR3 coding DNA: TGTGCCAGCGGCCCAGCGGGACGTGGTACGCAGTATTTT.

The V and J genes are TRBV6-6 and TRBJ2-1, with TRBD2 matching over 12 bases. CDR3 length: 17 residues. Looked up from germline, CDR1 is MNHNY and CDR2 is SVGAGI (reference sequence). V lost 5 bases and J lost 6; bases outside the gene matches: 11. The CDR3 DNA follows: TGTGCCAGCAGTCGCCGTCTAGCGGGGGGGACCTCCAATGAGCAGTTCTTC. Translated: CASSRRLAGGTSNEQFF.

V is TRBV5-8 and J is TRBJ2-2; unclear D gene. The CDR3 has 13 residues. CDR1 SGHTS and CDR2 YDEGEE come from the germline V gene. V shed 7 bases and J shed 1 base, with 8 bases lying between them. The CDR3 DNA reads TGTGCCAGCTTGGGCAGGAACACCGGGGAGCTGTTTTTT. Protein sequence: CASLGRNTGELFF.

J is TRBJ1-5 and V is TRBV5-4; the D is unclear. Trimming took 3 bases from V and 2 from J, leaving 12 bases between them. Germline CDR1 SGHNT, CDR2 YYREEE (reference sequence). This CDR3 comprises 15 residues. This chain's CDR3 is CASSSGPEGNQPQHF. CDR3 DNA: TGTGCCAGCAGCTCCGGCCCGGAGGGCAATCAGCCCCAGCATTTT.

This clone came up once. This sequence joins TRBV19 and TRBJ1-4, with D uncertain. Germline CDR1 LNHDA, CDR2 SQIVND (reference sequence). The CDR3 spans 14 residues. The V and J ends lost 3 bases and 7 bases respectively, with 12 bases between them. Here the CDR3 reads CASSIQANGEKLFF. The CDR3 nucleotides read TGTGCCAGTAGTATTCAGGCTAACGGTGAAAAACTGTTTTTT.

The rearrangement links TRBV18 to TRBJ2-5, with 8 nucleotides matching TRBD1. Trimming cost V 1 base and J 5 bases; bases outside gene matches: 6. The germline gives CDR1 KGHSH, CDR2 LQKENI. The CDR3 extends over 15 amino acids. CDR3 amino acids: CASSPQTGDEETQYF. In DNA, the CDR3 is TGTGCCAGCTCACCACAGACAGGGGACGAGGAGACCCAGTACTTC.

The chain is built from TRBV3-1 (or the pseudogene TRBV3-2) and TRBJ2-1; 13 bases match TRBD2. Germline V gene data show CDR1 as LGHDT and CDR2 as YNNKEL (reference sequence). The CDR3 extends over 13 amino acids. V lost 3 bases, J lost 14 bases, and 4 bases stayed unmatched. The CDR3 is CASSHATSGGEFF. As DNA, the CDR3 is TGTGCCAGCAGCCACGCCACTAGCGGGGGGGAGTTCTTC.

This chain links TRBV27 with TRBJ2-7, with 10 nucleotides matching TRBD1. The V gene's germline CDR1 is MNHEY and CDR2 SMNVEV (reference sequence). V gave up 5 bases and J gave up 4 bases; unmatched junction bases: 5. The length of the CDR3 is 14 residues. The CDR3 spells CASSLGTGEYEQYF. CDR3 sequence (DNA): TGTGCCAGCAGTCTAGGGACAGGGGAGTACGAGCAGTACTTC.